The clone carrying this TCR beta chain is a singleton in its sample. Antigen specificity is unknown. TCRdb's copy holds only in-frame clones and misses some; the assay was immunoSEQ multiplex PCR. The table shows about 30,000 clones, with 75% to 85% occurring only once. This record comes from a study of Siglec-9 on CD8 T cells in melanoma. Study findings and constraints: In melanoma tumors, a Siglec-9-marked effector memory CD8+ subset reportedly appeared to accumulate.

The CDR3 extends over 18 amino acids. V was clipped by 3 bases and J by 2 bases; unmatched bases: 10. Germline CDR1 reads MGHDK; CDR2 reads SYGVNS. Sequencing was done on a sample of Siglec-9- CD8+ T cells sorted from blood. The rearrangement uses TRBV25-1 and TRBJ1-3; 10 bases align to TRBD1. The clonotype originates from a human donor in good health. CDR3 loop: CASSDPRTGGNAGNTIYF. The CDR3 DNA follows: TGTGCCAGCAGTGACCCGAGGACAGGGGGAAACGCTGGAAACACCATATATTTT.